This entry is about one TCR beta chain. Its antigen is still unknown. Nashville, Tennessee was home to all donors, each a Caucasian adult. The protocol was immunoSEQ multiplex PCR, while the TCRdb copy is restricted to in-frame clones and leaves out a portion. Here the sample spans approximately 2,300,000 clones, 85% to 95% being singletons. This sample was included in a study of shared clonotypes between healthy human individuals. About the research overall: A few men and a couple of women, aged 18 to 49, were donors. Three plates were used per donor for CD4 naive, three for CD4 memory, two for CD8 naive and one for CD8 memory.

Study-wide results and limits: The study drew on few donors, limiting represented genetic and exposure-history diversity.

Germline CDR1 is MNHNS and CDR2 is SASEGT. CDR3 length: 13 residues. V was clipped by 6 bases and J by 10 bases; unmatched bases: 8. Sequencing was performed on naive CD4+ T cells from PBMCs. Indicated subset: CD45RA+ positively selected. This chain uses TRBV6-1 with TRBJ1-4; 7 bases line up with TRBD1. The receptor was derived from a man younger than 35 in good health. Some clones in this sample may be carry-over from other donors' samples. CDR3 sequence (DNA): TGTGCCAGCAGATTATCCAACAGGGGAAAACTGTTTTTT. This translates into CASRLSNRGKLFF.